The 6 T cell receptor beta chains in this list originate from one sample, sequenced in a study of type 1 regulatory T cells. TCRdb itself ran the reads through MiXCR, one entry per CDR3 protein. The table includes fewer than 30,000 distinct CDR3 sequences, approximately 72% detected once. These receptors' antigens are unknown. The sequenced sample consisted of cultured T cells, either the whole culture or a sorted T cell fraction (not recorded which). Specified subset: Tr1-enriched cell product generated in vitro against host alloantigens. Receptors were obtained from a human donor in good health.

J is TRBJ2-3 and V is TRBV3-1; D might be TRBD2 (5 bases). CDR1 and CDR2 from the germline V gene are LGHDT and YNNKEL (reference sequence). The length of the CDR3 is 12 residues. The V gene lost 4 bases and the J gene lost 5 bases, with 7 bases spanning the gap. CDR3 nucleotides: TGTGCCAGCAGCCCCGGAGGAGATACGCAGTATTTT. It codes for CASSPGGDTQYF.

The rearrangement uses TRBV4-2 and TRBJ2-7; 8 nucleotides match TRBD2. In germline, CDR1 is LGHNA, CDR2 YNFKEQ. V shed 4 bases and J 4 bases; nucleotides not matched to a gene: 9. This CDR3 spans 15 amino acids. CDR3 sequence (DNA): TGTGCCAGCAGCCCCGGGGGGGGGGACCGTTACGAGCAGTACTTC. Protein: CASSPGGGDRYEQYF.

This chain connects TRBV4-1 to TRBJ1-4; D not resolved. This CDR3 comprises 16 residues. V lost 0 bases to trimming and J lost 6 bases, with 14 bases between them. Germline CDR1 reads MGHRA; CDR2 reads YSYEKL. The CDR3 DNA is TGCGCCAGCAGCCAAGATTGGGAGGGATTTCATGAAAAACTGTTTTTT. It is translated as CASSQDWEGFHEKLFF.

This clonotype was counted a single time. J is TRBJ1-1 and V is TRBV5-1; D is unclear. Germline loops: CDR1 SGHRS, CDR2 YFSETQ. This CDR3 spans 14 amino acids. The V and J ends lost 1 base and 0 bases respectively, with 7 bases between them. The CDR3 sequence is CASSLNGMNTEAFF. In DNA, the CDR3 is TGCGCCAGCAGCTTGAACGGCATGAACACTGAAGCTTTCTTT. Together with reference TRBV5-1 and TRBJ1-1, the CDR3 gives the full variable domain: KAGVTQTPRYLIKTRGQQVTLSCSPISGHRSVSWYQQTPGQGLQFLFEYFSETQRNKGNFPGRFSGRQFSNSRSEMNVSTLELGDSALYLCASSLNGMNTEAFFGQGTRLTVV.

This chain connects TRBV5-1 to TRBJ2-7, with TRBD1 as a possible D gene (6 bases). V dropped 0 bases and J dropped 4 bases, with 14 bases sitting between them. CDR3 size: 15 residues. CDR1 is SGHRS, CDR2 YFSETQ, per germline. The CDR3 nucleotides are TGCGCCAGCAGCTTGGAGGGGACAAGCTGGTACGAGCAGTACTTC. It translates to CASSLEGTSWYEQYF.

The chain links TRBV5-6 to TRBJ1-2, with D hard to call. The CDR3 spans 13 residues. Germline CDR1 is SGHDT and CDR2 is YYEEEE. V was shortened by 4 bases and J by 8 bases, with 15 bases between the two germline ends. CDR3 sequence reads: CASSRRSAPGYTF. The CDR3 region has the DNA TGTGCCAGCAGCCGTCGATCCGCCCCGGGCTACACCTTC.